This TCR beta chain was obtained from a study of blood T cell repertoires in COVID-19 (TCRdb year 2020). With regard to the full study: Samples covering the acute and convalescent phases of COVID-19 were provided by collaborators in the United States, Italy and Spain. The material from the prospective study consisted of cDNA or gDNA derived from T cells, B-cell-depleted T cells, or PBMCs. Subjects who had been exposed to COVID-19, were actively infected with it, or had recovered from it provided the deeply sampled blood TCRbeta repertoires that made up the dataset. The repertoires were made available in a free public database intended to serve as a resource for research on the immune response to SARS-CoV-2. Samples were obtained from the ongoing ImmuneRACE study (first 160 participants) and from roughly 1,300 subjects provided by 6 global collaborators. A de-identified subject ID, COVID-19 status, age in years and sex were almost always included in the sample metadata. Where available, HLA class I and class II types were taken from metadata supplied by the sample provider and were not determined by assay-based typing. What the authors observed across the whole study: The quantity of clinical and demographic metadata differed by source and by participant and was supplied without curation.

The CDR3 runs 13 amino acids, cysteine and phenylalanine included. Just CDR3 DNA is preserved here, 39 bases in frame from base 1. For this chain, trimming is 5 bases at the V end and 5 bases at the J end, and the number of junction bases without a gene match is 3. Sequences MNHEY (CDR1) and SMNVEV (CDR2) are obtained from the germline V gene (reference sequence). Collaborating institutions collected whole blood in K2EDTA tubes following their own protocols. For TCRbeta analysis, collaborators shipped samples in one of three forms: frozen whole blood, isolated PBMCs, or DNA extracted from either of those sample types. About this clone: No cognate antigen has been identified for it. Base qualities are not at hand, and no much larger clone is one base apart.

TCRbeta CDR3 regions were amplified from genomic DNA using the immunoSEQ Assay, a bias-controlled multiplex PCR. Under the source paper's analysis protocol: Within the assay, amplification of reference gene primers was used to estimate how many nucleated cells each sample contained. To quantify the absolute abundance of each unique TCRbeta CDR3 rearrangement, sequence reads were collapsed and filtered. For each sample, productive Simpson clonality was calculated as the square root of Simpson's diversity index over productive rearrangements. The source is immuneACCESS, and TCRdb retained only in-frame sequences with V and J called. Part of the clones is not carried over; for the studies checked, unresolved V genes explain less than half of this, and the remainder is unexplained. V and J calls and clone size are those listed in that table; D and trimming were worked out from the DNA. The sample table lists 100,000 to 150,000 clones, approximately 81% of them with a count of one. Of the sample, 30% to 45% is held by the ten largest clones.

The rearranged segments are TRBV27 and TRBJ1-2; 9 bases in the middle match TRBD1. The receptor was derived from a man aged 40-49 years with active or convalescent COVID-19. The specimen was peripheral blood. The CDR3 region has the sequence CASSPGQGYGYTF. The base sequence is TGTGCCAGCAGTCCGGGACAGGGATATGGCTACACCTTC.